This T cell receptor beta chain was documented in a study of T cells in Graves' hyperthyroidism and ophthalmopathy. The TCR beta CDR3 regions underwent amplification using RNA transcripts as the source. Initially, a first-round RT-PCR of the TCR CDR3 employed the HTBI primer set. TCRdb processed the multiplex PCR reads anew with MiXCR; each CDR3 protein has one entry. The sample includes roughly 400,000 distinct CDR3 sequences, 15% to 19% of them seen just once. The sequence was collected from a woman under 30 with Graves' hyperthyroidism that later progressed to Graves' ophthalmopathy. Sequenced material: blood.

Here the CDR3 DNA reads TGTGCCACCAGTGATTTGGGGGGTATGTCTTACAATGAGCAGTTCTTC. Its protein is CATSDLGGMSYNEQFF. V usage is TRBV24-1 and J usage is TRBJ2-1; either TRBD1 or TRBD2 may fit D (5 bases each). The ends were cut back, 0 bases at V and 4 bases at J, with 12 bases in the middle. Germline CDR1 reads KGHDR; CDR2 reads SFDVKD. This CDR3 is built from 16 residues.